What follows describes a single T cell receptor beta chain. Its antigen is unknown. Germline CDR1 and CDR2: KGHSH and LQKENI. The J segment lost 7 bases and the V segment lost 6 bases, leaving 10 bases of the junction unmatched. The CDR3 sequence is 16 residues long. These data belong to a study of T cells after yellow fever vaccination. Study-wide background: Fractions of limited cellularity were prepared by means of SMART-Seq v4 Ultra Low Input.

Whole-study results and caveats: Reappearance after the booster was observed for most primary-vaccination clones (96% CD4, more than 70% CD8).

Production of TCR cDNA was by 5'RACE template switching, which also added a universal primer site and UMIs. In TCRdb, the 5' RACE reads were re-called with MiXCR into one record per CDR3 protein. The sample includes around 600,000 distinct CDR3 sequences, 12% seen only once; the top ten take 14% to 15%. The clonotype originates from a man aged 25-40 years who received the YFV17D yellow fever vaccine. This material consisted of PBMCs, taken on the day of the yellow fever booster vaccination. The chain carries TRBV18 and TRBJ2-1; 12 bases map to TRBD1. CDR3 loop: CASSQPGQGAGNEQFF. CDR3 nucleotide sequence: TGTGCCAGCTCGCAACCGGGACAGGGGGCGGGTAATGAGCAGTTCTTC.